Each of the 23 T cell receptor beta chains below was sequenced from the same sample in a study of OX40 agonist ivuxolimab in advanced cancers. Measured with immunoSEQ multiplex PCR; TCRdb has only the in-frame clones, and not every one. The data show around 38,000 clones, roughly 85% seen once. The sequencing used CD4+ or CD8+ T cells sorted from blood, collected in a trial of the OX40 agonist ivuxolimab. The receptors were sampled from an adult with an advanced solid tumor such as melanoma, head and neck, liver or kidney cancer.

V is TRBV7-3 and J is TRBJ2-1; possibly TRBD2 for D (6 bases). Germline CDR1 SGHTA, CDR2 FQGTGA. This CDR3 has 16 residues. V dropped 1 base and J dropped 4 bases, with 14 bases sitting between them. The CDR3 sequence is CASSLSGGAKYNEQFF. The CDR3 region has the DNA TGTGCCAGCAGCTTAAGTGGCGGGGCTAAATACAATGAGCAGTTCTTC. Full variable domain (remainder filled in from reference TRBV7-3 and TRBJ2-1): GAGVSQTPSNKVTEKGKYVELRCDPISGHTALYWYRQSLGQGPEFLIYFQGTGAADDSGLPNDRFFAVRPEGSVSTLKIQRTERGDSAVYLCASSLSGGAKYNEQFFGPGTRLTVL.

The chain joins TRBV6-5 to TRBJ1-5; no firm D call. From germline, CDR1 is MNHEY and CDR2 SVGAGI. V was cut by 0 bases and J by 7 bases, with 4 bases left in between. This CDR3 spans 12 amino acids. DNA for the CDR3: TGTGCCAGCAGTTACTCCGGGCAGCCCCAGCATTTT. Protein sequence: CASSYSGQPQHF.

This clone was detected only once. J is TRBJ1-5 and V is TRBV7-6; D is undetermined. The germline gives CDR1 SGHVS, CDR2 FNYEAQ. The CDR3 sequence is 14 residues long. V was pared by 2 bases and J by 5 bases, with 10 bases between. The CDR3 region has the DNA TGTGCCAGCAGCTTACAGAAGAAATATCAGCCCCAGCATTTT. It codes for CASSLQKKYQPQHF.

The chain combines TRBV7-9 with TRBJ1-6, with D unresolved. V lost 0 bases and J lost 7, with 7 bases in between. Germline assignment: CDR1 SEHNR and CDR2 FQNEAQ (reference sequence). The CDR3 covers 14 residues. The CDR3 region has the DNA TGTGCCAGCAGCTTAGCGGGTGAGAATTCACCCCTCCACTTT. It is translated as CASSLAGENSPLHF.

The chain joins TRBV5-1 to TRBJ2-2, with D maybe TRBD2 (5 bases). Germline V gives CDR1 SGHRS, CDR2 YFSETQ. The CDR3 is 13 amino acids. The ends were cut back, 5 bases at V and 7 bases at J, with 12 bases in the middle. The CDR3 region has the DNA TGCGCCAGCAGGGACTCAGGTGGCGGGGAGCTGTTTTTT. It yields the protein CASRDSGGGELFF.

By frequency in the sample, this clone is medium-sized. The chain combines TRBV28 with TRBJ1-6; the D is unclear. Germline assignment: CDR1 MDHEN and CDR2 SYDVKM. Trimming took off 4 bases at V and 0 bases at J, with 10 bases between the two ends. This CDR3 comprises 16 residues. The CDR3, as DNA: TGTGCCAGCAGTTCTGAGGGCAGCTCCTATAATTCACCCCTCCACTTT. This gives the protein CASSSEGSSYNSPLHF.

This clone was found once. The genes are TRBV6-5 and TRBJ2-2; D unclear. Germline CDR1 reads MNHEY; CDR2 reads SVGAGI. CDR3 size: 14 residues. V lost 6 bases, J lost 0 bases, and 8 bases lay in between. In DNA form, the CDR3 reads TGTGCCAGCAGCGGACCAACGAACACCGGGGAGCTGTTTTTT. It encodes CASSGPTNTGELFF.

The chain combines TRBV6-5 with TRBJ2-7, with 11 bases lining up with TRBD2. There are 15 residues in the CDR3. Germline-derived CDR1 and CDR2 are MNHEY and SVGAGI. Trimming took 7 bases from V and 2 from J; bases not matched to a gene: 7. The CDR3 spells CASTETSGGTYEQYF. The CDR3 nucleotides are TGTGCCAGCACCGAAACTAGCGGGGGAACCTACGAGCAGTACTTC.

V gene TRBV11-2 combines with J gene TRBJ1-3; weak D call: TRBD1 (6 bases). V was trimmed by 6 bases and J by 4 bases, leaving 10 bases between them. This CDR3 contains 13 residues. Germline V CDR1 and CDR2: SGHAT, FQNNGV. CDR3 in DNA: TGTGCCAGCAGACAGGGTTCGGGAAACACCATATATTTT. Translation: CASRQGSGNTIYF.

The chain links TRBV6-6 to TRBJ2-7, with TRBD1 matching 7 bases. Germline CDR1 reads MNHNY; CDR2 reads SVGAGI (reference sequence). This CDR3 has 13 residues. The junction had 5 bases not matched to a gene; V was cut back by 6 bases and J by 3 bases. DNA of the CDR3: TGTGCCAGCAGGACCGGGACAGTCTACGAGCAGTACTTC. It codes for CASRTGTVYEQYF.

The rearrangement links TRBV27 to TRBJ1-4; possible D gene TRBD1, 6 bases. Germline assignment: CDR1 MNHEY and CDR2 SMNVEV (reference sequence). Trimming removed 4 bases at V and 0 bases at J, with 9 bases between. The CDR3 is made up of 15 amino acids. The CDR3 DNA sequence: TGTGCCAGCAGTTCCCGGACAGCAACTAATGAAAAACTGTTTTTT. Its translation is CASSSRTATNEKLFF.

The genes are TRBV5-1 and TRBJ1-2, with 8 bases lining up with TRBD1. Germline CDR1 reads SGHRS; CDR2 reads YFSETQ. This CDR3 is 12 amino acids long. V was clipped by 4 bases and J by 8 bases; unmatched bases: 4. CDR3 in DNA: TGCGCCAGCAGCCAACAGGGGGAAGGCTACACCTTC. It codes for CASSQQGEGYTF.

The V call is TRBV30, the J call TRBJ2-4, with TRBD1 matching 10 bases. Germline V gene sequence: CDR1 GTSNPN, CDR2 SVGIG (reference sequence). V lost 3 bases, J lost 8 bases, and 10 bases stayed unmatched. This CDR3 contains 15 residues. In DNA form, the CDR3 reads TGTGCCTGGAGAGAGAGACAGGGGGCCTCGGACATTCAGTACTTC. Amino acid sequence: CAWRERQGASDIQYF.

This chain joins TRBV18 and TRBJ2-5, with 7 nucleotides matching TRBD1. The assigned J gene may be wrong: the sequence end matches TRBJ2-7 better. There are 16 residues in the CDR3. CDR1 KGHSH and CDR2 LQKENI come from the germline V gene. The CDR3 here is CASSPRTGRPSYEQYF. CDR3 nucleotide sequence: TGTGCCAGCTCACCGCGGACAGGCCGACCCTCCTACGAGCAGTACTTC.

CDR3 region: CASSPDRGRNYGYTF. CDR3 DNA: TGTGCCAGCAGCCCAGACAGGGGGCGTAACTATGGCTACACCTTC. V and J are TRBV4-2 and TRBJ1-2; 10 nucleotides align to TRBD1. The CDR3 has 15 amino acids. The V gene's germline CDR1 is LGHNA and CDR2 YNFKEQ. Trimming at V came to 4 bases and at J to 1 base, leaving 3 bases not matched to a gene.

The genes are TRBV30 and TRBJ1-5, with TRBD1 matching 9 bases. The CDR3 runs 16 residues. Germline CDR1 GTSNPN, CDR2 SVGIG (reference sequence). V lost 3 bases to trimming and J lost 4 bases; unmatched junction nucleotides: 10. CDR3: CAWSHPGTGWNQPQHF. CDR3 in DNA: TGTGCCTGGAGCCATCCCGGGACAGGGTGGAATCAGCCCCAGCATTTT. Full variable domain (missing parts from reference TRBV30 and TRBJ1-5): SQTIHQWPATLVQPVGSPLSLECTVEGTSNPNLYWYRQAAGRGLQLLFYSVGIGQISSEVPQNLSASRPQDRQFILSSKKLLLSDSGFYLCAWSHPGTGWNQPQHFGDGTRLSIL.

The V gene is TRBV12-5, the J gene TRBJ2-2; 14 positions match TRBD2. Germline CDR1 is LGHNT and CDR2 is FRNRAP. V trimming: 7 bases; J trimming: 1 base; junction bases outside the gene matches: 5. This CDR3 comprises 17 residues. Here the CDR3 DNA reads TGTGCTAGTGCCACTGGGACTAGCGGGAGGAACACCGGGGAGCTGTTTTTT. Translation gives CASATGTSGRNTGELFF. Complete variable domain (other parts from reference TRBV12-5 and TRBJ2-2): DARVTQTPRHKVTEMGQEVTMRCQPILGHNTVFWYRQTMMQGLELLAYFRNRAPLDDSGMPKDRFSAEMPDATLATLKIQPSEPRDSAVYFCASATGTSGRNTGELFFGEGSRLTVL.

The rearrangement links TRBV29-1 to TRBJ2-7, with 8 nucleotides matching TRBD1. V dropped 5 bases and J dropped 5; count of bases not matched to a gene: 11. Looked up from germline, CDR1 is SQVTM and CDR2 is ANQGSEA. The CDR3 length is 14 residues. CDR3 region: CSVPSGGAFNEQYF. The CDR3 coding sequence is TGCAGCGTTCCATCAGGGGGCGCTTTCAACGAGCAGTACTTC.

The chain couples TRBV5-1 to TRBJ2-1, with TRBD2 matching 9 bases. Trimming removed 4 bases from V and 8 bases from J; junction bases left unmatched: 13. The length of the CDR3 is 16 residues. Germline V gene lookup returns CDR1 SGHRS and CDR2 YFSETQ. DNA for the CDR3: TGCGCCAGCAGCCTGGGGGCGGGGGGGCCCATCGATGAGCAGTTCTTC. This sequence encodes CASSLGAGGPIDEQFF. Full variable domain (remainder filled in from reference TRBV5-1 and TRBJ2-1): KAGVTQTPRYLIKTRGQQVTLSCSPISGHRSVSWYQQTPGQGLQFLFEYFSETQRNKGNFPGRFSGRQFSNSRSEMNVSTLELGDSALYLCASSLGAGGPIDEQFFGPGTRLTVL.

The CDR3, as DNA: TGTGCCAGCGCCTCCGGGCCCGATAATTCACCCCTCCACTTT. Its translation is CASASGPDNSPLHF. This rearrangement joins TRBV6-1 to TRBJ1-6; D not resolved. Trimming shortened V by 8 bases and J by 5 bases, and 13 bases separated the two germline ends. This CDR3 is built from 14 residues. The germline V gene has CDR1 MNHNS and CDR2 SASEGT.

The gene calls are TRBV27 and TRBJ2-3; either TRBD1 or TRBD2 may supply D (5 bases each). The CDR3 loop spans 14 amino acids. The V gene lost 7 bases and the J gene lost 2 bases, with 13 bases spanning the gap. CDR1 and CDR2 (germline): MNHEY, SMNVEV (reference sequence). CDR3 sequence reads: CASTLGTPTDTQYF. The CDR3 DNA reads TGTGCCAGCACCTTAGGGACCCCCACAGATACGCAGTATTTT.

CDR3 residues: CASSETVVYNSPLHF. In DNA, the CDR3 is TGTGCCAGCAGTGAAACAGTGGTCTATAATTCACCCCTCCACTTT. This chain joins TRBV25-1 and TRBJ1-6; no reliable D call. The CDR3 is made up of 15 amino acids. CDR1 is MGHDK and CDR2 is SYGVNS in the germline V gene. Between the trimmed V and J ends, which lost 2 bases and 3 bases, there was a span of 8 bases.

The V gene is TRBV9, the J gene TRBJ2-1; 13 nucleotides agree with TRBD2. The germline gives CDR1 SGDLS, CDR2 YYNGEE. The CDR3 is 15 residues long. J gave up 5 bases and V 2 bases, and 1 base lay outside the gene matches. CDR3 sequence reads: CASSVGLAGDNEQFF. The CDR3 bases are TGTGCCAGCAGCGTTGGACTAGCGGGAGACAATGAGCAGTTCTTC.